Below are 2 T cell receptor beta chains sequenced from a single sample in a study of blood T cell repertoires in COVID-19. TCRdb's table, derived via immunoSEQ multiplex PCR, lists solely in-frame clones and lacks some. The top ten hold 10% to 15% of the sample, which has 200,000 to 250,000 clones, more than 75% seen once. The sequenced sample was peripheral blood. The receptors derive from a human donor in a cohort sampled during active COVID-19.

The gene calls are TRBV9 and TRBJ2-3; the match to TRBD2 covers 14 bases. After removal of 3 bases from V and 6 bases from J, the junction contained 6 bases not matched to a gene. This CDR3 is 16 amino acids long. Germline CDR1 reads SGDLS; CDR2 reads YYNGEE. CDR3 coding DNA: TGTGCCAGCAGCGCGGGACTAGCGGGAGTCACGGATACGCAGTATTTT. Protein sequence: CASSAGLAGVTDTQYF.

Worth noting for this clone: This specimen includes other DNA sequences encoding the same CDR3. The chain recombines TRBV6-5 with TRBJ1-5, with D possibly being TRBD1 (6 bases). The CDR3 length is 15 residues. V shed 5 bases and J shed 1 base, with 12 bases lying between them. The germline CDR1 and CDR2 sequences are MNHEY and SVGAGI. CDR3 protein: CASSNRVRSNQPQHF. Written as DNA, the CDR3 is TGTGCCAGCAGTAACAGGGTGCGGAGCAATCAGCCCCAGCATTTT.